This T cell receptor (beta chain) comes out of a study of T cell responses to AZD1222 COVID-19 vaccine. As for the study in general: Pooled samples include second doses given at about 4 or 12 weeks.

V dropped 6 bases and J dropped 3; count of bases not matched to a gene: 11. Germline CDR1 is ENHRY and CDR2 is SYGVKD. The CDR3 consists of 16 residues. Sequencing used immunoSEQ multiplex PCR; TCRdb keeps in-frame clones, though not all of them. Of more than 110,000 clones listed, roughly 92% were seen once; the top ten hold about 5.5%. Notes on the study in general: Most donors were white British, females outnumbered males, and clonal diversity was possibly underestimated.

Regarding this clone: Its matching antigen is unknown.

Source: peripheral blood, taken on day 0 of AZD1222 vaccination. The rearrangement links TRBV10-3 to TRBJ1-5; TRBD1 matches 7 bases. The TCR was taken from an adult in good health. The CDR3 is CAISRGTAGPNQPQHF. CDR3 DNA: TGTGCCATCAGCCGAGGGACAGCTGGGCCCAATCAGCCCCAGCATTTT.